This TCR beta chain was retrieved from a study of Graves' ophthalmopathy and Graves' hyperthyroidism. The CDR3 totals 12 residues. V lost 3 bases, J lost 6 bases, and 9 bases lay in between. The germline V gene encodes CDR1 DFQATT and CDR2 SNEGSKA (reference sequence). CDR3 regions of TCR beta were amplified from RNA transcripts. RT-PCR in the first round used HTBI primers; a second-round multiplex PCR followed. One entry per CDR3 protein results from TCRdb running MiXCR on the multiplex PCR reads. This table holds 620,000 or so distinct CDR3 sequences, approximately 22% found once. The chain carries TRBV20-1 and TRBJ1-5; no reliable D call. The specimen was peripheral blood. This sequence was found in a woman aged 18 to 35 with stable Graves' hyperthyroidism. Some clones in this sample may be carry-over from other donors' samples. The CDR3 spells CSARMGGQPQHF. CDR3 DNA sequence: TGCAGTGCTAGGATGGGAGGTCAGCCCCAGCATTTT.